This passage covers 19 T cell receptor beta chains from one sample sequenced in a study of cytomegalovirus exposure and HLA in healthy donors. This table comes from immunoSEQ multiplex PCR, and its TCRdb copy is limited to in-frame clones, with some not included. Among 150,000 to 200,000 clones listed, around 86% were seen once. Sequenced sample: PBMCs. The receptors were gathered from a woman aged 18-30 years in good health and CMV-seronegative.

The chain joins TRBV9 to TRBJ2-1; 7 bases line up with TRBD2. The CDR3 extends over 15 amino acids. Germline loops: CDR1 SGDLS, CDR2 YYNGEE. J was trimmed by 6 bases and V by 0 bases; bases with no gene match: 6. Written as DNA, the CDR3 is TGTGCCAGCAGCGTAGGGGGCGGGAGTAGCAATGAGCAGTTCTTC. Protein product: CASSVGGGSSNEQFF.

The chain employs TRBV29-1 and TRBJ1-4, with 11 nucleotides matching TRBD1. The germline gives CDR1 SQVTM, CDR2 ANQGSEA. The length of the CDR3 is 15 residues. V lost 6 bases and J lost 1; bases outside the gene matches: 4. This CDR3 reads CSVAGTGGTNEKLFF. CDR3 nucleotide sequence: TGCAGCGTCGCCGGGACAGGGGGAACTAATGAAAAACTGTTTTTT.

A few counts support this clone. The J gene is TRBJ1-2, the V gene TRBV9; D gene uncertain. The germline V and J ends were trimmed by 0 bases and 8 bases, with 8 bases remaining between them. The CDR3 is made up of 12 amino acids. The V gene's germline CDR1 is SGDLS and CDR2 YYNGEE. The CDR3 sequence is CASSVGAGGYTF. In DNA, the CDR3 is TGTGCCAGCAGCGTAGGGGCGGGCGGCTACACCTTC.

The J gene is TRBJ2-1, the V gene TRBV19, with a tentative D call TRBD1 (6 bases). The germline V and J ends were trimmed by 9 bases and 5 bases, with 20 bases remaining between them. CDR3 length equals 15 residues. In germline, CDR1 is LNHDA, CDR2 SQIVND (reference sequence). CDR3 DNA: TGTGCCAGCAACCCAAACAGGGCAGGGGACAATGAGCAGTTCTTC. Its protein is CASNPNRAGDNEQFF.

The gene calls are TRBV30 and TRBJ1-6; D uncertain. The germline CDR1 and CDR2 sequences are GTSNPN and SVGIG (reference sequence). V lost 1 base and J 3 bases, leaving 10 bases between the germline ends. The CDR3 runs to 15 residues. CDR3 DNA sequence: TGTGCCTGGAGTGGGAGGGCCTTCTATAATTCACCCCTCCACTTT. Amino acids: CAWSGRAFYNSPLHF. Complete variable domain (other parts from reference TRBV30 and TRBJ1-6): SQTIHQWPATLVQPVGSPLSLECTVEGTSNPNLYWYRQAAGRGLQLLFYSVGIGQISSEVPQNLSASRPQDRQFILSSKKLLLSDSGFYLCAWSGRAFYNSPLHFGNGTRLTVT.

The chain combines TRBV25-1 with TRBJ1-6; 7 positions agree with TRBD1. The V gene's germline CDR1 is MGHDK and CDR2 SYGVNS. Trimming at V came to 3 bases and at J to 5 bases, leaving 4 bases not matched to a gene. The CDR3 is made up of 15 amino acids. CDR3 nucleotide sequence: TGTGCCAGCAGTGATAGACAGGGAGATAATTCACCCCTCCACTTT. It codes for CASSDRQGDNSPLHF.

This chain uses TRBV5-1 with TRBJ2-6, with 7 bases aligning to TRBD1. The CDR3 is 15 residues long. V dropped 3 bases and J dropped 2; count of bases not matched to a gene: 2. Germline assignment: CDR1 SGHRS and CDR2 YFSETQ. CDR3 sequence (DNA): TGCGCCAGCAGCTGGGGGACAGCTGGGGCCAACGTCCTGACTTTC. As protein: CASSWGTAGANVLTF.

V usage is TRBV27 and J usage is TRBJ2-7; tentative D call: TRBD2 (6 bases). Germline-derived CDR1 and CDR2 are MNHEY and SMNVEV (reference sequence). V dropped 3 bases and J dropped 3 bases, with 12 bases sitting between them. The CDR3 consists of 14 residues. This CDR3 reads CASSFWDGSYEQYF. The CDR3 region has the DNA TGTGCCAGCAGTTTTTGGGACGGGAGCTACGAGCAGTACTTC.

The genes are TRBV14 and TRBJ2-7; 8 bases fit TRBD1. V shed 4 bases and J 9 bases; nucleotides not matched to a gene: 8. The CDR3 consists of 13 residues. Germline CDR1 SGHDN, CDR2 FVKESK. The CDR3 DNA sequence: TGTGCCAGCAGCCCAGGGGGCTCGGAGTGGCAGTACTTC. This sequence encodes CASSPGGSEWQYF.

J is TRBJ1-3 and V is TRBV10-3; 8 bases fit TRBD1. The CDR3 is 14 residues long. The ends lost 2 bases at V and 6 bases at J; junction bases unmatched: 3. In germline, CDR1 is ENHRY, CDR2 SYGVKD. The CDR3 reads CAISEPTGANTIYF. The CDR3 DNA reads as TGTGCCATCAGTGAGCCGACAGGGGCAAACACCATATATTTT.

This clone was seen just once. The chain links TRBV2 to TRBJ2-7, with 10 bases lining up with TRBD1. Germline V gene sequence: CDR1 SNHLY, CDR2 FYNNEI. The CDR3 runs 18 residues. V lost 4 bases, J lost 4 bases, and 16 bases stayed unmatched. DNA of the CDR3: TGTGCCAGCAGTGGAAGACTCAACCGGGACAGGGGTATTTACGAGCAGTACTTC. Protein: CASSGRLNRDRGIYEQYF.

The chain uses TRBV7-9 and TRBJ2-1; D is unresolved. This CDR3 is 12 amino acids long. Germline CDR1 and CDR2: SEHNR and FQNEAQ (reference sequence). The V end lost 5 bases, the J end lost 7 bases, and 9 bases lay between the germline ends. The CDR3 region is CASSRTRNEQFF. The DNA for the CDR3 is TGTGCCAGCAGCCGAACAAGAAATGAGCAGTTCTTC.

This chain connects TRBV6-5 to TRBJ2-7; D gene unclear. The V gene lost 7 bases and the J gene lost 0 bases, with 4 bases spanning the gap. The CDR3 covers 11 residues. CDR1 and CDR2 (germline): MNHEY, SVGAGI. The CDR3 DNA reads as TGTGCCAGCATGAGCTCCTACGAGCAGTACTTC. Translated, it gives CASMSSYEQYF.

V gene TRBV25-1 combines with J gene TRBJ1-2; D unclear. The CDR3 runs 12 residues. CDR1 is MGHDK and CDR2 is SYGVNS in the germline V gene. The V end was cut by 1 base, the J end by 5 bases, with 5 bases between. The CDR3 DNA sequence: TGTGCCAGCAGTGAATCGGGGTATGGCTACACCTTC. Translation gives CASSESGYGYTF.

The gene calls are TRBV10-2 and TRBJ1-4; D is perhaps TRBD1 (6 bases). From germline, CDR1 is WSHSY and CDR2 SAAADI. The CDR3 length is 13 residues. V gave up 2 bases and J gave up 8 bases, with 9 bases separating them. The CDR3 reads CASSERGKEKLFF. The CDR3 coding sequence is TGCGCCAGCAGTGAGAGGGGGAAAGAAAAACTGTTTTTT.

The rearrangement links TRBV29-1 to TRBJ2-5; D is uncertain. Trimming removed 1 base from V and 1 base from J, with 7 bases in between. CDR1 is SQVTM and CDR2 is ANQGSEA in the germline V gene. The length of the CDR3 is 13 residues. In DNA form, the CDR3 reads TGCAGCGTTGAAGGCGTCTTCCAAGAGACCCAGTACTTC. Protein: CSVEGVFQETQYF.

To note about this clone: The junction differs from germline at one of its ends, possibly a read error. The chain uses TRBV10-2 and TRBJ1-2; 7 bases match TRBD1. Looked up from germline, CDR1 is WSHSY and CDR2 is SAAADI. The CDR3 loop spans 17 amino acids. The CDR3 nucleotides read TGCGCCAGCAGTGAAGCGACAGGGCAAGGGACCGTCTATCGCTACACCTTC. Its protein is CASSEATGQGTVYRYTF.

This clone appeared a few times. The chain links TRBV12-5 to TRBJ1-2; D not certain. V was shortened by 0 bases and J by 14 bases, with 13 bases between the two germline ends. CDR1 is LGHNT, CDR2 FRNRAP, per germline. The CDR3 length is 12 residues. CDR3: CASGLVRIPGTF. CDR3 DNA: TGTGCTAGTGGTTTGGTGCGGATCCCGGGGACCTTC. The full variable domain, completed using reference TRBV12-5 and TRBJ1-2, is DARVTQTPRHKVTEMGQEVTMRCQPILGHNTVFWYRQTMMQGLELLAYFRNRAPLDDSGMPKDRFSAEMPDATLATLKIQPSEPRDSAVYFCASGLVRIPGTFGSGTRLTVV.

The rearrangement links TRBV25-1 to TRBJ1-1; perhaps TRBD1 as D (6 bases). Trimming took off 5 bases at V and 10 bases at J, with 14 bases between the two ends. Germline V CDR1 and CDR2: MGHDK, SYGVNS. The CDR3 totals 12 residues. The CDR3 reads CASSLGGKGAFF. In nucleotides, the CDR3 is TGTGCCAGCAGTTTAGGGGGAAAAGGAGCTTTCTTT.